This T cell receptor beta chain was obtained from a study of blood T cells in healthy people across ages. Points from the study as a whole: Conclusively comparing naive with antigen-experienced cells was impossible with unsorted PBMCs. Observed TCR beta diversity per million T cells went down as age went up. This fall followed a roughly linear course with age.

From germline, CDR1 is SGHTA and CDR2 FQGNSA. This CDR3 is built from 16 residues. Trimming removed 1 base from V and 0 bases from J, with 10 bases in between. Regarding this clonotype: The antigen remains unidentified.

Donors were systemically healthy Caucasian individuals from Russia aged roughly 6 to 100 years. Combining a sample-barcoded 5' primer with a J-beta primer mix, a second PCR ran for 7 to 11 cycles. Unique molecular identifiers of 12 random nucleotides labeled each cDNA. TCRdb recomputed calls from the 5' RACE reads with MiXCR, one row per CDR3 protein. This table has over 950,000 distinct CDR3 sequences, about 53% appearing once. The sequenced sample was blood. The chain links TRBV7-2 to TRBJ2-4; D is unclear. This clonotype originated in a woman aged 55-70 years in good health. This chain's CDR3 is CASSLEGRLAKNIQYF. In nucleotides, the CDR3 is TGTGCCAGCAGCTTAGAAGGACGCTTAGCCAAAAACATTCAGTACTTC.